The 3 T cell receptor beta chains below come from one sample, sequenced in a study of blood T cell repertoires in COVID-19. TCRdb's table, derived via immunoSEQ multiplex PCR, lists solely in-frame clones and lacks some. The sample contains around 370,000 clones, over 70% of which appear only once. Sequencing input: peripheral blood. These receptors all come from a woman aged 50 to 60 with COVID-19, enrolled during active disease.

The chain has TRBV3-1 (or the pseudogene TRBV3-2) and TRBJ2-7, with no clear D. The CDR3 runs 13 residues. The V gene's germline CDR1 is LGHDT and CDR2 YNNKEL (reference sequence). V lost 6 bases, J lost 3 bases, and 12 bases lay in between. CDR3 region: CASSHSVYYEQYF. The CDR3, as DNA: TGTGCCAGCAGTCATTCCGTCTACTACGAGCAGTACTTC.

The rearrangement links TRBV6-6 to TRBJ2-3, with unresolved D. The CDR3 consists of 12 residues. Trimming removed 7 bases from V and 4 bases from J, with 9 bases in between. Germline values: CDR1 MNHNY, CDR2 SVGAGI (reference sequence). The CDR3 here is CASKRRSDTQYF. CDR3 bases: TGTGCCAGCAAGAGGAGATCAGATACGCAGTATTTT.

The chain combines TRBV18 with TRBJ2-5, with 8 bases that match TRBD1. Germline loops: CDR1 KGHSH, CDR2 LQKENI. V lost 3 bases, J lost 5 bases, and 8 bases stayed unmatched. CDR3 length equals 15 residues. CDR3 protein: CASSPRQGAEETQYF. The CDR3 DNA reads as TGTGCCAGCTCACCGCGTCAGGGGGCAGAGGAGACCCAGTACTTC.